The present T cell receptor beta chain was sequenced within a study of identical twins. Overall study results and limits: Weaker excess twin sharing was observed in beta out-of-frame sequences. Some out-of-frame alpha sequences were shared by twins, and these showed excess low generation probability. Abundant beta clonotypes from cord blood had fewer insertions, unlike memory repertoires, which showed none.

There are 17 residues in the CDR3. Trimming removed 3 bases at V and 2 bases at J, with 18 bases between. Per the germline V gene, CDR1 is KGHSH and CDR2 is LQKENI. As regards this clonotype: The antigen remains undetermined.

cDNA carried unique molecular identifiers, and a universal primer site was added by template switching. TCRdb reprocessed the 5' RACE reads with MiXCR, giving one entry per CDR3 protein. The sample includes roughly 470,000 distinct CDR3 sequences, around 15% of them seen just once. A further study also used this sample, focusing on yellow fever vaccine responses in identical twins.

This clonotype was obtained from a woman younger than 35 in good health. The chain joins TRBV18 to TRBJ2-3; D is possibly TRBD1 or TRBD2 (5 bases each). Specimen: CD4+ T cells sorted from blood. The CDR3 protein is CASSPPRDASSTDTQYF. As DNA, the CDR3 is TGTGCCAGCTCACCCCCCCGGGACGCAAGCTCCACAGATACGCAGTATTTT.